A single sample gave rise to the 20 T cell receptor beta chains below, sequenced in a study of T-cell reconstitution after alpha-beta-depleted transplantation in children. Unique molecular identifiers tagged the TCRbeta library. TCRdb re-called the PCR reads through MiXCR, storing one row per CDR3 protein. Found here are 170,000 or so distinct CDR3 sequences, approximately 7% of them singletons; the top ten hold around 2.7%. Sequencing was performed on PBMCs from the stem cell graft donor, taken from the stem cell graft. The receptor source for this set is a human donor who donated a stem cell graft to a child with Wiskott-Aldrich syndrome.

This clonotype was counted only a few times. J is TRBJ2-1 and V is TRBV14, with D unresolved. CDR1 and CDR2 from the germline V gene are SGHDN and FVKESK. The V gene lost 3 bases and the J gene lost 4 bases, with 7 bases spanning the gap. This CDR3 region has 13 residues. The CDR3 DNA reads TGTGCCAGCAGCCAGTCACCATACAATGAGCAGTTCTTC. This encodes CASSQSPYNEQFF.

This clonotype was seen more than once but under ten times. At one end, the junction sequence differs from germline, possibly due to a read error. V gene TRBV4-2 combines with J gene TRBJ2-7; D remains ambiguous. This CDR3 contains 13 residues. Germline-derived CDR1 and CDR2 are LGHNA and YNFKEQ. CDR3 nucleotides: TGTGCCATCAGCGCTGGGCGCTCCTACGAGCAGTACTTC. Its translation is CAISAGRSYEQYF.

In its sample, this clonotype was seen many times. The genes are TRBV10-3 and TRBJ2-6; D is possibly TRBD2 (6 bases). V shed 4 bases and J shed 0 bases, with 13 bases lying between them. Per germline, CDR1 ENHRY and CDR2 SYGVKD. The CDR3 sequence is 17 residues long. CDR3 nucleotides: TGTGCCATCAGTGGAAAGTCGGGGGACTCTGGGGCCAACGTCCTGACTTTC. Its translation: CAISGKSGDSGANVLTF.

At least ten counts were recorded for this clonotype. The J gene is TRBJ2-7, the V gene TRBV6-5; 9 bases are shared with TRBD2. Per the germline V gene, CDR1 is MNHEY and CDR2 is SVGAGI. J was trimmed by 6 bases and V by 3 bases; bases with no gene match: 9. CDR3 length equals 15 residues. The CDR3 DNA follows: TGTGCCAGCAGTTATTCGGCTAGCGGGAAGGTCGAGCAGTACTTC. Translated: CASSYSASGKVEQYF.

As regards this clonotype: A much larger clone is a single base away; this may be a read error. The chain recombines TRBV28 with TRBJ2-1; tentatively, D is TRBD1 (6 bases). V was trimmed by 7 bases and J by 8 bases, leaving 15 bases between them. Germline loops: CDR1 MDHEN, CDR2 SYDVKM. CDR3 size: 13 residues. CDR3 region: CASNSYRVHEQFF. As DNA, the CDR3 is TGTGCCAGCAATTCTTACAGGGTCCATGAGCAGTTCTTC.

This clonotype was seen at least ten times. CDR3 DNA: TGCAGTGCCTTGACAGGGTCGGTCATTCAGTACTTC. It encodes CSALTGSVIQYF. V gene TRBV20-1 combines with J gene TRBJ2-4, with 7 bases lining up with TRBD1. CDR1 and CDR2 from the germline V gene are DFQATT and SNEGSKA (reference sequence). With 6 bases clipped from V and 9 bases from J, the junction kept 8 bases outside the gene matches. The CDR3 runs 12 residues.

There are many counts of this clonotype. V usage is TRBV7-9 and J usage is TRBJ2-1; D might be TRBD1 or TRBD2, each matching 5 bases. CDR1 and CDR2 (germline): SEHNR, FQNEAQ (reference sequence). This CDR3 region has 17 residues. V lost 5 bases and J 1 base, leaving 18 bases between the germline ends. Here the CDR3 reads CASSTGLGVGSYNEQFF. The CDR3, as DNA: TGTGCCAGCAGCACCGGGTTGGGGGTCGGTTCCTACAATGAGCAGTTCTTC.

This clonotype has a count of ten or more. CDR3 loop: CASSLTTSNQPQHF. The CDR3 DNA reads TGTGCCAGCAGTTTGACAACGAGCAATCAGCCCCAGCATTTT. The V call is TRBV12-3 or TRBV12-4, the J call TRBJ1-5, with no clear D. The V gene lost 3 bases and the J gene lost 1 base, with 7 bases spanning the gap. The CDR3 runs 14 residues.

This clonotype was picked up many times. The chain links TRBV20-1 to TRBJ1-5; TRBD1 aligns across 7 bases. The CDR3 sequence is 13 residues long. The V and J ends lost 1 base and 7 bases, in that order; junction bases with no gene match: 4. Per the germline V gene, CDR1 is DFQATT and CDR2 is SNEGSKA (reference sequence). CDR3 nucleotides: TGCAGTGCTAGAGGACAGGGAAAACAGCCCCAGCATTTT. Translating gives CSARGQGKQPQHF.

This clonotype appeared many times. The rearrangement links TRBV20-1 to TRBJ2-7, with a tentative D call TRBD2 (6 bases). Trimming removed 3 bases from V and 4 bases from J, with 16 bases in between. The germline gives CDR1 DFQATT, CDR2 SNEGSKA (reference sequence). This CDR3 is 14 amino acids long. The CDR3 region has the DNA TGCAGTGCTAGGGAGGGACGGAGATTTTACGAGCAGTACTTC. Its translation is CSAREGRRFYEQYF.

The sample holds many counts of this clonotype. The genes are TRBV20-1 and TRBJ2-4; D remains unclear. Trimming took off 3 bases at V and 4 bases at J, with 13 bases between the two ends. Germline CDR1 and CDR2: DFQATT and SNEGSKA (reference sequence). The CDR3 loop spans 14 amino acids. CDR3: CSASNGFFKNIQYF. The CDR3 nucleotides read TGCAGTGCTAGTAATGGGTTTTTTAAAAACATTCAGTACTTC.

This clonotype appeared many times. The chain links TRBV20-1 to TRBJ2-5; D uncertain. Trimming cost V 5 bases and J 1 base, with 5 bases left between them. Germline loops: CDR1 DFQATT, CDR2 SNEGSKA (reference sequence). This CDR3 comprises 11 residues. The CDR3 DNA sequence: TGCAGTGCTGAAGCCCAAGAGACCCAGTACTTC. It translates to CSAEAQETQYF.

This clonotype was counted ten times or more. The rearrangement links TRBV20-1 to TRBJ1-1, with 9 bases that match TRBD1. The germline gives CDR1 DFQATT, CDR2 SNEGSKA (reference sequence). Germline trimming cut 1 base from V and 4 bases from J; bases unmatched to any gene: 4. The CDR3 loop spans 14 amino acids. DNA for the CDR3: TGCAGTGCTAGAGCTACAGGGGGCACCACTGAAGCTTTCTTT. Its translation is CSARATGGTTEAFF.

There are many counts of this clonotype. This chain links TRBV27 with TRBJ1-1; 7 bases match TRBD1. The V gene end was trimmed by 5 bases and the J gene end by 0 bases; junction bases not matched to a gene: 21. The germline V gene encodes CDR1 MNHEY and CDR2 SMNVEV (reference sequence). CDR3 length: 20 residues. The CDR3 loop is CASSPNPTSTGYTLNTEAFF. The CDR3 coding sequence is TGTGCCAGCAGTCCGAATCCCACATCGACAGGGTATACCCTGAACACTGAAGCTTTCTTT.

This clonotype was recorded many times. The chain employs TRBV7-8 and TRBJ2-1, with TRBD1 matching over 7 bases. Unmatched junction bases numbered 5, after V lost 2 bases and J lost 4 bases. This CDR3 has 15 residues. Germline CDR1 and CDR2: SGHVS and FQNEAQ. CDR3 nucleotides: TGTGCCAGCAGCTTATTTGGGACAGTATACAATGAGCAGTTCTTC. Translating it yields CASSLFGTVYNEQFF.

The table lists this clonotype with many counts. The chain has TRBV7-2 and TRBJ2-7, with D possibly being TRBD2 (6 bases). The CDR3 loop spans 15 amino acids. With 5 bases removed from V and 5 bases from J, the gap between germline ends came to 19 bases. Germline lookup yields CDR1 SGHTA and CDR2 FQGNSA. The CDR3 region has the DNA TGTGCCAGCAGCCTCGGCGGGACGGACTATAACGAGCAGTACTTC. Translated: CASSLGGTDYNEQYF.

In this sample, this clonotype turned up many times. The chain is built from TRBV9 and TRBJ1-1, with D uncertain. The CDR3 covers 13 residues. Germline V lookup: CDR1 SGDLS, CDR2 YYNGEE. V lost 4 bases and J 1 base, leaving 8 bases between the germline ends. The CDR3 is CASSTDWNTEAFF. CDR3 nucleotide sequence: TGTGCCAGCAGCACAGACTGGAACACTGAAGCTTTCTTT.

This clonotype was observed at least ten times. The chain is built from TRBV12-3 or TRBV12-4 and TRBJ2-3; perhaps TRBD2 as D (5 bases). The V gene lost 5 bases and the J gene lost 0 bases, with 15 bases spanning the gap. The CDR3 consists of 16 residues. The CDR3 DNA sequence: TGTGCCAGCAGTAAAATCCGGACTGGTAGCACAGATACGCAGTATTTT. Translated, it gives CASSKIRTGSTDTQYF.

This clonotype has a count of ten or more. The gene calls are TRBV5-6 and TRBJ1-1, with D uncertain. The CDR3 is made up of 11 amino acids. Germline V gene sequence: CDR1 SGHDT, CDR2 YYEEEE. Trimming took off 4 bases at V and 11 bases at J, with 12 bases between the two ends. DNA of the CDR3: TGTGCCAGCAGCGGTAACAAGAAGGCTTTCTTT. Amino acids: CASSGNKKAFF.

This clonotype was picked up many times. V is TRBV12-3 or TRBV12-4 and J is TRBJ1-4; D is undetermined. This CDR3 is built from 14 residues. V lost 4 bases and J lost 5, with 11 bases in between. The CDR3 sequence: CASSYPPLNEKLFF. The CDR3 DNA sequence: TGTGCCAGCAGTTACCCTCCACTCAATGAAAAACTGTTTTTT.